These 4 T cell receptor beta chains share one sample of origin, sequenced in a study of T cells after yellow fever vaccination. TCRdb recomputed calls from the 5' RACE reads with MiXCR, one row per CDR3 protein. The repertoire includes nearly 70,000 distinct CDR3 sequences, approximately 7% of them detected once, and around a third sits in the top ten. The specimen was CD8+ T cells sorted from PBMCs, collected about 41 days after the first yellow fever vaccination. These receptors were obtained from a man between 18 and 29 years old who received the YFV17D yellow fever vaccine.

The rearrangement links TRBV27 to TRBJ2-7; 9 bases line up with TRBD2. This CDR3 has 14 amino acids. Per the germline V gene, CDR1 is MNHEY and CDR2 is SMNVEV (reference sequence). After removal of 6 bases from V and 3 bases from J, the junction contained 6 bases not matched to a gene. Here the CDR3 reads CASRPGLAHYEQYF. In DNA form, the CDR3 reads TGTGCCAGCAGGCCGGGACTAGCCCACTACGAGCAGTACTTC.

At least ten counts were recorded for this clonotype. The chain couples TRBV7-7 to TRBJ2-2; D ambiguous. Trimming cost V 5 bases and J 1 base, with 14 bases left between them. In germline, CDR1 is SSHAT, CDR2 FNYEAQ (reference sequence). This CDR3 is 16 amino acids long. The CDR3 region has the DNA TGTGCCAGCAGCCTAAGAGGAACATTGAACACCGGGGAGCTGTTTTTT. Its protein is CASSLRGTLNTGELFF.

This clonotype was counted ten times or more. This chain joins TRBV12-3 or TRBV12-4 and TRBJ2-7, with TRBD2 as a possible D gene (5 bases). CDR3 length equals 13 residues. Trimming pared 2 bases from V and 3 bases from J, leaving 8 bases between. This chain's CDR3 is CASSLSGNYEQYV. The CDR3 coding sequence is TGTGCCAGCAGTTTAAGCGGAAACTACGAGCAGTACGTC.

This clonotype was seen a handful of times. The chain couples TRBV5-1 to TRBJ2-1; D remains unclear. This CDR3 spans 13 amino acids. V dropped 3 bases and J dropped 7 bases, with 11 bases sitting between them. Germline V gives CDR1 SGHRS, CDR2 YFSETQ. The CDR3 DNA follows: TGCGCCAGCAGCTCAGACGACTGGAATGAGCAGTTCTTC. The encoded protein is CASSSDDWNEQFF.